This T cell receptor (beta chain) comes out of a study of cytomegalovirus exposure and HLA in healthy donors. Broader study findings: Most TCR sequences were seen very rarely across donors, but some public TCRs occurred in many. Reportedly, cytomegalovirus status was diagnosed with high sensitivity and specificity. There were a few CMV-associated chains whose specificity for CMV antigens was confirmed in vitro. The study recorded 164 TCR beta chains that were cytomegalovirus-associated.

Turning to this clone: The antigen remains undetermined.

The CDR3 covers 16 residues. Trimming removed 5 bases from V and 0 bases from J; junction bases left unmatched: 9. The germline CDR1 and CDR2 sequences are LNHDA and SQIVND (reference sequence). Clones were read by immunoSEQ multiplex PCR, and TCRdb kept only the in-frame ones, dropping some. The sample yields about 83,000 clones, about 96% seen once. This clonotype originated in a woman aged 18-29 years in good health and CMV-seronegative. The sample consisted of PBMCs. This chain connects TRBV19 to TRBJ1-2; 7 bases agree with TRBD1. The CDR3 sequence is CASSPRTGPPNYGYTF. Here the CDR3 DNA reads TGTGCCAGTAGTCCCCGGACAGGTCCTCCTAACTATGGCTACACCTTC. The full variable domain, with the rest looked up from reference TRBV19 and TRBJ1-2, is DGGITQSPKYLFRKEGQNVTLSCEQNLNHDAMYWYRQDPGQGLRLIYYSQIVNDFQKGDIAEGYSVSREKKESFPLTVTSAQKNPTAFYLCASSPRTGPPNYGYTFGSGTRLTVV.